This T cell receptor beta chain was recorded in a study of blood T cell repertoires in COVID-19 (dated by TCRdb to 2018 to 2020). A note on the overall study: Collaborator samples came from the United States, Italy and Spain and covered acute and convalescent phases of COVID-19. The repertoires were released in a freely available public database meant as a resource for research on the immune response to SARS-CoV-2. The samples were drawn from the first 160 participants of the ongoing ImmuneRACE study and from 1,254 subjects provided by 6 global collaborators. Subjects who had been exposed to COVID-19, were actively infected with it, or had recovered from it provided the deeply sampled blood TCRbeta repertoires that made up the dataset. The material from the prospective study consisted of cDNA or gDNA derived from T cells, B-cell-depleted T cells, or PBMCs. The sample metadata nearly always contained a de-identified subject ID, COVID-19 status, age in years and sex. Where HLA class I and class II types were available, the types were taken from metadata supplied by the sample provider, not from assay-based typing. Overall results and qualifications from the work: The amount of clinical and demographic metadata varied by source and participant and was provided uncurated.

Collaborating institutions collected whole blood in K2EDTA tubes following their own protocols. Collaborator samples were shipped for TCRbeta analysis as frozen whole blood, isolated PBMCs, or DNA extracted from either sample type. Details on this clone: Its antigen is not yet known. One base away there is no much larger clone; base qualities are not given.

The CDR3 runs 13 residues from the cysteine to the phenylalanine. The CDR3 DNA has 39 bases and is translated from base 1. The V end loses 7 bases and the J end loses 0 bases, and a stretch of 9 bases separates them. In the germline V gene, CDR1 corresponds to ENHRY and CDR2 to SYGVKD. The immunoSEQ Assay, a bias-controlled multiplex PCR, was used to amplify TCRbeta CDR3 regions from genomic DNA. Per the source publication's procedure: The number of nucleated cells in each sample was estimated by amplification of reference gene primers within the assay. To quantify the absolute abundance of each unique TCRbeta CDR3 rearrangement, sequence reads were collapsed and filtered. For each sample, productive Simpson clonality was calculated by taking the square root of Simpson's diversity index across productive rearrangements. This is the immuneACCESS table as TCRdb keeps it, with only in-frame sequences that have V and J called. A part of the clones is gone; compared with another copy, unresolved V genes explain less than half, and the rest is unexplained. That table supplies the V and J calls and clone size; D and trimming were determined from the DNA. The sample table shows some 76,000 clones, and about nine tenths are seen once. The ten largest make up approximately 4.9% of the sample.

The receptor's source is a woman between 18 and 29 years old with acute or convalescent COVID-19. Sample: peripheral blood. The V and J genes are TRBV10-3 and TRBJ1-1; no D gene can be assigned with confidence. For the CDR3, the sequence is CAIMGVLNTEAFF. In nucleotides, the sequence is TGTGCCATCATGGGAGTTTTGAACACTGAAGCTTTCTTT.